The 10 T cell receptor beta chains reported below all come from one sample, sequenced in a study of Graves' ophthalmopathy and Graves' hyperthyroidism. The study amplified TCR beta CDR3 regions using RNA transcripts. The authors performed first-round RT-PCR with HTBI primers and then a second-round multiplex PCR. In TCRdb, the multiplex PCR reads were re-called with MiXCR into one record per CDR3 protein. The sample yields around 22,000 distinct CDR3 sequences, 48% seen once. The sequencing sample was made of peripheral blood. Source of these receptors: an adult woman with stable Graves' hyperthyroidism.

This rearrangement joins TRBV5-1 to TRBJ2-5; 8 bases agree with TRBD2. CDR1 is SGHRS and CDR2 is YFSETQ in the germline V gene. The CDR3 is 16 residues long. Germline trimming cut 0 bases from V and 5 bases from J; bases unmatched to any gene: 9. CDR3 sequence reads: CASSLEQAGVAETQYF. CDR3 coding DNA: TGCGCCAGCAGCTTGGAACAAGCGGGAGTTGCTGAGACCCAGTACTTC.

In this sample, this clonotype turned up many times. This sequence joins TRBV28 and TRBJ1-5, with TRBD1 matching over 8 bases. The junction had 8 bases not matched to a gene; V was cut back by 5 bases and J by 2 bases. The CDR3 runs 16 residues. Germline lookup yields CDR1 MDHEN and CDR2 SYDVKM. The chain's CDR3 is CASSRTGSVRNQPQHF. The CDR3 bases are TGTGCCAGCAGTAGGACAGGGAGCGTGCGCAATCAGCCCCAGCATTTT.

Sample share makes this clonotype medium-sized. The chain is built from TRBV10-3 and TRBJ2-2; D is unresolved. Germline V gives CDR1 ENHRY, CDR2 SYGVKD. V was cut by 7 bases and J by 6 bases, with 0 bases left in between. The CDR3 runs 9 residues. The CDR3 coding sequence is TGTGCCATCACCGGGGAGCTGTTTTTT. Protein sequence: CAITGELFF.

This clonotype came up many times. A much larger clone lies one base from this, so it may be a read error. The chain links TRBV28 to TRBJ2-7, with 10 bases fitting TRBD1. Per germline, CDR1 MDHEN and CDR2 SYDVKM. V gave up 7 bases and J gave up 2 bases; unmatched junction bases: 5. The CDR3 sequence is 14 residues long. Written as DNA, the CDR3 is TGTGCCAGCACCGAGACAGGGGGCGCCTACGAGCAGTACTTC. This translates into CASTETGGAYEQYF.

At least ten counts were recorded for this clonotype. The chain carries TRBV4-2 and TRBJ2-1, with TRBD2 matching 8 bases. J gave up 3 bases and V 4 bases, and 5 bases lay outside the gene matches. This CDR3 has 15 amino acids. CDR1 is LGHNA and CDR2 is YNFKEQ in the germline V gene. CDR3 amino acids: CASSRALADYNEQFF. In nucleotides, the CDR3 is TGTGCCAGCAGCCGTGCACTAGCGGACTACAATGAGCAGTTCTTC.

The chain has TRBV5-6 and TRBJ2-6; 7 bases agree with TRBD2. There are 14 residues in the CDR3. Germline V lookup: CDR1 SGHDT, CDR2 YYEEEE. J was trimmed by 5 bases and V by 3 bases; bases with no gene match: 2. Here the CDR3 DNA reads TGTGCCAGCAGCTGGGGAGGGAGGGCCAACGTCCTGACTTTC. Translation: CASSWGGRANVLTF. The full variable domain, in which reference TRBV5-6 and TRBJ2-6 provide the parts outside the CDR3, is DAGVTQSPTHLIKTRGQQVTLRCSPKSGHDTVSWYQQALGQGPQFIFQYYEEEERQRGNFPDRFSGHQFPNYSSELNVNALLLGDSALYLCASSWGGRANVLTFGAGSRLTVL.

Regarding this clonotype: A much larger clone lies one base from this, so it may be a read error. The rearrangement uses TRBV28 and TRBJ1-1; 9 nucleotides align to TRBD1. The V and J ends lost 7 bases and 7 bases, in that order; junction bases with no gene match: 10. The CDR3 consists of 14 residues. The germline gives CDR1 MDHEN, CDR2 SYDVKM. The CDR3 nucleotides read TGTGCCAGCACCGAACAGGGGGCGGATAGTGAAGCTTTCTTT. As protein: CASTEQGADSEAFF.

There are many counts of this clonotype. Being one base from a much bigger clone, this may be a read error. The chain carries TRBV6-5 and TRBJ1-2, with D hard to call. The CDR3 is 11 residues long. The germline V and J ends were trimmed by 11 bases and 8 bases, with 15 bases remaining between them. The V gene's germline CDR1 is MNHEY and CDR2 SVGAGI. The CDR3 reads CASGGVKGYTF. In DNA, the CDR3 is TGTGCCTCGGGTGGAGTTAAGGGCTACACCTTC.

To note about this clonotype: The junction departs from germline at one end; a sequencing error may be responsible. This chain links TRBV6-1 with TRBJ1-2, with D perhaps TRBD1 (5 bases). CDR1 and CDR2 from the germline V gene are MNHNS and SASEGT. The CDR3 contains 14 residues. The CDR3 sequence is CASSLTGGIYGYAF. CDR3 sequence (DNA): TGTGCCAGCAGTCTCACGGGGGGAATCTATGGCTACGCCTTC.

The genes are TRBV29-1 and TRBJ2-7, with 14 bases matching TRBD2. CDR3 length equals 15 residues. V shed 3 bases and J 4 bases; nucleotides not matched to a gene: 5. CDR1 is SQVTM, CDR2 ANQGSEA, per germline. CDR3 loop: CSVDVGTSGSYEQYF. In DNA form, the CDR3 reads TGCAGCGTTGATGTTGGGACTAGCGGGAGTTACGAGCAGTACTTC.